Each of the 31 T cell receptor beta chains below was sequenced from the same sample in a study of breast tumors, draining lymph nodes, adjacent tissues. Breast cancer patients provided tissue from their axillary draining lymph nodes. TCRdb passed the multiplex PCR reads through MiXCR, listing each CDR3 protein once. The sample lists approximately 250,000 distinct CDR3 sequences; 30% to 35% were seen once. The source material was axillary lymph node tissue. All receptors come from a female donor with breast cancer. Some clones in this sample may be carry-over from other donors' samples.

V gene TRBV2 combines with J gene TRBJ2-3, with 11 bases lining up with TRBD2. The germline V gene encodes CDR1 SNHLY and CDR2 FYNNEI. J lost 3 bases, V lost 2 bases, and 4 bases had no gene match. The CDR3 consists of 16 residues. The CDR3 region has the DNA TGTGCCAGCAGTGAAACCCGACTAGCGGGGACAGATACGCAGTATTTT. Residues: CASSETRLAGTDTQYF.

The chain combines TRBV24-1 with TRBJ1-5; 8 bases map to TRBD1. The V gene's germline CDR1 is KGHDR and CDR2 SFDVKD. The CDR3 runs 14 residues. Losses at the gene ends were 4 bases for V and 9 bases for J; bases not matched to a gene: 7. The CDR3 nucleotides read TGTGCCACCAGTGAACCAGGGGGCTCTCGGCCCCAGCATTTT. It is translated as CATSEPGGSRPQHF.

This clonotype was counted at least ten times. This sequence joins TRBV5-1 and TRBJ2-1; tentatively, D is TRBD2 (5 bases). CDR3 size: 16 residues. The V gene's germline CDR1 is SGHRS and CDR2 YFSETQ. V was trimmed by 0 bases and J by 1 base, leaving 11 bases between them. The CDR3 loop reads CASSLAAGLSYNEQFF. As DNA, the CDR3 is TGCGCCAGCAGCTTGGCTGCGGGCCTATCCTACAATGAGCAGTTCTTC.

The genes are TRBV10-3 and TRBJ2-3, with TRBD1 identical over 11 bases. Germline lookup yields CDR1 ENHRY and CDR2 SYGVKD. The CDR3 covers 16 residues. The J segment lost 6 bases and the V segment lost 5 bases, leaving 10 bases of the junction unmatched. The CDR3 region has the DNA TGTGCCATCAGTAGGACAGGGGGCCCTTCGTCCGATACGCAGTATTTT. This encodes CAISRTGGPSSDTQYF.

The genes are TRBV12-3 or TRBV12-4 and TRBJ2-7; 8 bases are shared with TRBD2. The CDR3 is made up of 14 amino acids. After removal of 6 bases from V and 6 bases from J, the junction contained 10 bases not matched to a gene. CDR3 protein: CASSPREEFCEQYF. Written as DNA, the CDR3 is TGTGCCAGCAGCCCGCGGGAGGAGTTCTGCGAGCAGTACTTC.

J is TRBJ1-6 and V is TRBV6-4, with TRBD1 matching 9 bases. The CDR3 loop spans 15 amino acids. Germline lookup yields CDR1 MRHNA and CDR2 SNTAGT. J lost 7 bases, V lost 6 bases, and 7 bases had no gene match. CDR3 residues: CASSLPDRGNSPLHF. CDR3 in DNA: TGTGCCAGCAGCCTCCCGGACAGGGGAAATTCACCCCTCCACTTT.

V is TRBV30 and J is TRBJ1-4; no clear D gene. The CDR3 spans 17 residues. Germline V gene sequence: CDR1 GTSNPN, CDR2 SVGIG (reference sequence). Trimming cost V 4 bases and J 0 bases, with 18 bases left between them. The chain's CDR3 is CAWIPTQLHTTNEKLFF. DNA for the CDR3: TGTGCCTGGATCCCGACCCAACTACATACAACTAATGAAAAACTGTTTTTT.

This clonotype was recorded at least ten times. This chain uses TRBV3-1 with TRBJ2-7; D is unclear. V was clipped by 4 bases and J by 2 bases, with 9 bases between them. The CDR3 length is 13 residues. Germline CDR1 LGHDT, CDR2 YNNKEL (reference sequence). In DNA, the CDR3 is TGTGCCAGCAGCCGTAACAGAGCCTACGAGCAGTACTTC. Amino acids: CASSRNRAYEQYF.

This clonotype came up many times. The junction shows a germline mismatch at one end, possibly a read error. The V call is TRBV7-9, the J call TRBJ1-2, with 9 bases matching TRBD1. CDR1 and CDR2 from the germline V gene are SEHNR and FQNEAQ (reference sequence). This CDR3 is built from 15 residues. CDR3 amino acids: CASSSARDRVHGYPF. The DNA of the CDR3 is TGTGCCAGCAGCTCAGCCCGGGACAGGGTACACGGCTACCCCTTC.

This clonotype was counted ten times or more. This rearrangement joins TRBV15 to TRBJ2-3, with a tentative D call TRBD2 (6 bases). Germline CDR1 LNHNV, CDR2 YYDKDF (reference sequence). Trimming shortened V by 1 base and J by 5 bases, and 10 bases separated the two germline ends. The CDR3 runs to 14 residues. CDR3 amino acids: CATSRVGGKDTQYF. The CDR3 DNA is TGTGCCACCAGCAGAGTTGGGGGGAAAGATACGCAGTATTTT.

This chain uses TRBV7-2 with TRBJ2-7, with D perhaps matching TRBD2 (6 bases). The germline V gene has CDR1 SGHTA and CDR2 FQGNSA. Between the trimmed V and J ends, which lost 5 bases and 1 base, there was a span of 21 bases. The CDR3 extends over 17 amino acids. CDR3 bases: TGTGCCAGCAGCCCCCAGGAGGGGAGGCCTTTTTCCTACGAGCAGTACTTC. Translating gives CASSPQEGRPFSYEQYF.

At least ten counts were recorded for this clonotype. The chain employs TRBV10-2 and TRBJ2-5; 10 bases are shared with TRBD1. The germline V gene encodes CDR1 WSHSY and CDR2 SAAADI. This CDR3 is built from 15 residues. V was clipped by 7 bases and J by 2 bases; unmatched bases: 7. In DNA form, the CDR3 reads TGCGCCAGCAAAGGACAGGGGGGCAGACAAGAGACCCAGTACTTC. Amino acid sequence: CASKGQGGRQETQYF.

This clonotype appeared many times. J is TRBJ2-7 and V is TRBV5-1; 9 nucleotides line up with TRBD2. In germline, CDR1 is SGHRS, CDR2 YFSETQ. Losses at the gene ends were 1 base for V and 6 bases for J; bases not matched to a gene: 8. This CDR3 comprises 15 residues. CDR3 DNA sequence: TGCGCCAGCAGCTTGACCAGCGGGGGGTCTGTCGAGCAGTACTTC. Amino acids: CASSLTSGGSVEQYF.

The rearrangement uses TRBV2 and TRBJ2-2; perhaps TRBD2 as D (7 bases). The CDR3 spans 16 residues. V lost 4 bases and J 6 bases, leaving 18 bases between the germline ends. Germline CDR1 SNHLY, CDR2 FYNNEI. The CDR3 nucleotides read TGTGCCAGCAGTGGGGTCGGGGGGCCTAGGGCCGGGGAGCTGTTTTTT. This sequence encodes CASSGVGGPRAGELFF.

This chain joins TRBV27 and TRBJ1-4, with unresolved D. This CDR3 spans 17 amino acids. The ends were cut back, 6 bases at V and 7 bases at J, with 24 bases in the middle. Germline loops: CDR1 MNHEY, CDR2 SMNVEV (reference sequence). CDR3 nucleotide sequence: TGTGCCAGCAGAGAGTATAGCAATCAGCCCCTTGGTGAAAAACTGTTTTTT. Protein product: CASREYSNQPLGEKLFF.

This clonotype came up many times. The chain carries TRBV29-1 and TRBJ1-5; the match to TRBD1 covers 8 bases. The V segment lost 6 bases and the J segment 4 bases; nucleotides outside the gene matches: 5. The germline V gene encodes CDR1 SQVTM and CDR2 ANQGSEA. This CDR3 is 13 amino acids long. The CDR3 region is CSVAGQANQPQHF. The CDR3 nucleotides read TGCAGCGTCGCGGGACAGGCAAATCAGCCCCAGCATTTT.

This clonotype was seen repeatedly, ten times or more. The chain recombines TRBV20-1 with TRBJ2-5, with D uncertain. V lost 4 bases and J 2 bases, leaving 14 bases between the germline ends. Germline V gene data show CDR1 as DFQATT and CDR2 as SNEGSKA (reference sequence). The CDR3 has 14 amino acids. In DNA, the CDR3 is TGCAGTGCTACCCCCCCCGGAGTACAAGAGACCCAGTACTTC. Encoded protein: CSATPPGVQETQYF.

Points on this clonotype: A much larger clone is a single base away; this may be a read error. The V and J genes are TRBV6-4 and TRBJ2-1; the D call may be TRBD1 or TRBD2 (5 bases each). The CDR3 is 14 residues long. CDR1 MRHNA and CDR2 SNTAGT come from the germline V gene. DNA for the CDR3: TGTGCCGGCAGTGACTCGTCGTCGGTGGGACCGAAGTTCTTC. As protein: CAGSDSSSVGPKFF.

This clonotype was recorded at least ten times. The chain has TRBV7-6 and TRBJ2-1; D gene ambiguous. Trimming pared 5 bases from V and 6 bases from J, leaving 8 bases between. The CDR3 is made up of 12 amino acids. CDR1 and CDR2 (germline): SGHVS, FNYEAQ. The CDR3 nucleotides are TGTGCCAGCAGCCACAGCAGCAATGAGCAGTTCTTC. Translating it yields CASSHSSNEQFF.

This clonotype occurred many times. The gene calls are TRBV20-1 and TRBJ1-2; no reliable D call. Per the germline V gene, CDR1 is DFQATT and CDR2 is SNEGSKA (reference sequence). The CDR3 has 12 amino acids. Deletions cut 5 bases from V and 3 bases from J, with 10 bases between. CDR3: CSALEGYYGYTF. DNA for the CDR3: TGCAGTGCTTTGGAGGGCTACTATGGCTACACCTTC.

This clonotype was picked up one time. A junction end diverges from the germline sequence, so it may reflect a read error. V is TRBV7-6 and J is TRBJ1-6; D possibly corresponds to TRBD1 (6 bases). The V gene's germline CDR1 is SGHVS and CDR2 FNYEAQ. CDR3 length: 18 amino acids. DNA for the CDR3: TGTGCCAGCAGCCAAGACGGGGGCCAGCGCCCATATAATTCACCCCCCCACTTT. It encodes CASSQDGGQRPYNSPPHF.

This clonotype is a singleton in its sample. Written as DNA, the CDR3 is TGCGCCAGCAGTGAGGCTAGCGGGAGTTCTACACCCCTCCACTTT. Amino acid sequence: CASSEASGSSTPLHF. The V gene is TRBV10-2, the J gene TRBJ1-6; D is undetermined. CDR3 length equals 15 residues. Germline loops: CDR1 WSHSY, CDR2 SAAADI. Trimming took off 2 bases at V and 11 bases at J, with 16 bases between the two ends.

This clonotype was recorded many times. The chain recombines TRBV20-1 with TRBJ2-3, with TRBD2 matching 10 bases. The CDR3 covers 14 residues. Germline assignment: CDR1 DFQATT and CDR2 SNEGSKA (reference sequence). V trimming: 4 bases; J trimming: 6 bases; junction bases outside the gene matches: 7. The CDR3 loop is CSANPLAGEDTQYF. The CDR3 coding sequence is TGCAGTGCTAACCCCCTAGCGGGGGAGGATACGCAGTATTTT.

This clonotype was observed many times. CDR3 sequence: CASRPLGRGQETQYF. CDR3 bases: TGTGCCAGCAGACCCTTAGGCAGGGGGCAGGAGACCCAGTACTTC. The chain employs TRBV7-9 and TRBJ2-5, with TRBD1 matching 8 bases. From germline, CDR1 is SEHNR and CDR2 FQNEAQ (reference sequence). CDR3 length: 15 residues. With 6 bases clipped from V and 5 bases from J, the junction kept 11 bases outside the gene matches.

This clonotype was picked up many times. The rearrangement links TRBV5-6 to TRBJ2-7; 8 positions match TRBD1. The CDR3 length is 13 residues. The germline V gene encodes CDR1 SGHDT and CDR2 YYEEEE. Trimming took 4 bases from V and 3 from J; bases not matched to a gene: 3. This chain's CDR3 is CASSRGQGYEQYF. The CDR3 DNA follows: TGTGCCAGCAGCCGTGGACAGGGCTACGAGCAGTACTTC.

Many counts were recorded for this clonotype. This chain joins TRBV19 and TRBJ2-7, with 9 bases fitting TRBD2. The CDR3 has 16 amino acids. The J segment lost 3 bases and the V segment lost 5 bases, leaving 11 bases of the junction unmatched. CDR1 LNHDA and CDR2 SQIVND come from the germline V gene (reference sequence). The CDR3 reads CASSDIGLAGNYEQYF. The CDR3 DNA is TGTGCCAGTAGTGACATCGGCCTAGCGGGAAACTACGAGCAGTACTTC.

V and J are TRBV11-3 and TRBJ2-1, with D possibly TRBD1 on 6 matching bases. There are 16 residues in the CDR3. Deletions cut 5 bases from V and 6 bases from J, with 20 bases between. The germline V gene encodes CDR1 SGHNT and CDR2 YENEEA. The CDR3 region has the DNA TGTGCCAGCAGCCCCGCCGGGACAAGAGGCGGCAATGAGCAGTTCTTC. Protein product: CASSPAGTRGGNEQFF.

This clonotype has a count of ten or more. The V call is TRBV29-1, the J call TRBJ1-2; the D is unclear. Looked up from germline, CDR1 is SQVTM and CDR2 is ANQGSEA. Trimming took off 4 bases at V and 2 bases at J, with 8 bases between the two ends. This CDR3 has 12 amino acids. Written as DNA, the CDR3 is TGCAGCGTTGCAAGGGAGAACTATGGCTACACCTTC. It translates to CSVARENYGYTF. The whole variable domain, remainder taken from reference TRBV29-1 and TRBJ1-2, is SAVISQKPSRDICQRGTSLTIQCQVDSQVTMMFWYRQQPGQSLTLIATANQGSEATYESGFVIDKFPISRPNLTFSTLTVSNMSPEDSSIYLCSVARENYGYTFGSGTRLTVV.

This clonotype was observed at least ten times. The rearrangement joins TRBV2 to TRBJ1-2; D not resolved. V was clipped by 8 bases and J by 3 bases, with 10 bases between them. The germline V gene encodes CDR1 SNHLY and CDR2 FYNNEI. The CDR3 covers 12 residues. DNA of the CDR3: TGTGCCAGCTGGGGAAGGGACTATGGCTACACCTTC. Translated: CASWGRDYGYTF.

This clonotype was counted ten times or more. This chain's CDR3 is CASSLIADTGELFF. CDR3 nucleotides: TGTGCCAGCAGCTTAATCGCCGACACCGGGGAGCTGTTTTTT. The chain links TRBV7-3 to TRBJ2-2; D is unclear. The ends were cut back, 1 base at V and 3 bases at J, with 6 bases in the middle. CDR3 length equals 14 residues. Per germline, CDR1 SGHTA and CDR2 FQGTGA.

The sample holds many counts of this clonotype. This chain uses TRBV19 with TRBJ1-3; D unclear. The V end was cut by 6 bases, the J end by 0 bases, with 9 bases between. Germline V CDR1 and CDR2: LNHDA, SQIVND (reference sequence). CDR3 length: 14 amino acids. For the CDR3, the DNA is TGTGCCAGTAGAAAACTGAGCTCTGGAAACACCATATATTTT. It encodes CASRKLSSGNTIYF.